A single sample is the source of the 9 T cell receptor beta chains below, sequenced in a study of blood T cell repertoires in COVID-19. TCRdb keeps only in-frame clones here, not all; method: immunoSEQ multiplex PCR. This table has 62,000 or so clones, 80% to 90% appearing once. The sequenced material came from peripheral blood. All receptors derive from a woman between 55 and 75 years old with acute or convalescent COVID-19.

This chain links TRBV5-1 with TRBJ1-2; 9 bases match TRBD1. Germline-derived CDR1 and CDR2 are SGHRS and YFSETQ. V lost 4 bases and J lost 1; bases outside the gene matches: 11. This CDR3 has 17 amino acids. CDR3: CASSLYLPGQGNYGYTF. CDR3 nucleotides: TGCGCCAGCAGCCTTTACTTACCGGGACAGGGTAACTATGGCTACACCTTC. The variable domain in full, completed from reference TRBV5-1 and TRBJ1-2, reads KAGVTQTPRYLIKTRGQQVTLSCSPISGHRSVSWYQQTPGQGLQFLFEYFSETQRNKGNFPGRFSGRQFSNSRSEMNVSTLELGDSALYLCASSLYLPGQGNYGYTFGSGTRLTVV.

The chain carries TRBV12-3 or TRBV12-4 and TRBJ2-5, with 8 bases lining up with TRBD1. V lost 6 bases and J lost 4; bases outside the gene matches: 4. CDR3 length equals 13 residues. In DNA form, the CDR3 reads TGTGCCAGCAGGACAGGGGCTCCAGAGACCCAGTACTTC. This codes for CASRTGAPETQYF.

The genes are TRBV7-9 and TRBJ1-4, with D uncertain. The CDR3 is 15 residues long. The ends were cut back, 1 base at V and 8 bases at J, with 14 bases in the middle. The V gene's germline CDR1 is SEHNR and CDR2 FQNEAQ (reference sequence). Here the CDR3 DNA reads TGTGCCAGCAGCTTAGTTGGCACCCAGGTGGAAAAACTGTTTTTT. Its protein product is CASSLVGTQVEKLFF.

This CDR3 reads CASSVIETGSGTPLHF. For the CDR3, the DNA is TGTGCCAGCAGCGTAATCGAGACAGGGTCGGGGACACCCCTCCACTTT. The gene calls are TRBV5-5 and TRBJ1-6, with 7 bases lining up with TRBD1. CDR1 is SGHKS, CDR2 YYEKEE, per germline (reference sequence). Trimming removed 4 bases from V and 11 bases from J; junction bases left unmatched: 15. The CDR3 length is 16 residues.

This chain joins TRBV9 and TRBJ2-3, with 7 bases that match TRBD2. Germline CDR1 SGDLS, CDR2 YYNGEE. V was clipped by 3 bases and J by 6 bases; unmatched bases: 13. The CDR3 extends over 16 amino acids. CDR3 sequence: CASSETPLGEGDTQYF. In DNA, the CDR3 is TGTGCCAGCAGCGAGACCCCCCTGGGGGAGGGCGATACGCAGTATTTT.

The J gene is TRBJ1-1, the V gene TRBV11-3, with TRBD1 matching over 9 bases. The V segment lost 8 bases and the J segment 10 bases; nucleotides outside the gene matches: 8. This CDR3 is 12 amino acids long. Germline loops: CDR1 SGHNT, CDR2 YENEEA. The CDR3 loop reads CASESTGGIAFF. The CDR3 DNA reads as TGTGCCAGCGAATCGACAGGGGGGATAGCTTTCTTT. Based on the CDR3 plus reference TRBV11-3 and TRBJ1-1, the full variable domain is EAGVVQSPRYKIIEKKQPVAFWCNPISGHNTLYWYLQNLGQGPELLIRYENEEAVDDSQLPKDRFSAERLKGVDSTLKIQPAELGDSAVYLCASESTGGIAFFGQGTRLTVV.

This rearrangement joins TRBV21-1 to TRBJ2-3; the table's D gene call, TRBD1, was not cross checked with the DNA. TRBV21-1 is shown as a pseudogene. The CDR3 consists of 16 residues. The CDR3 DNA reads as TGTGCCAGCAGCAAAAGGGCCAGGGGAAGCACAGATACGCAGTATTTT. Its protein product is CASSKRARGSTDTQYF.

The chain uses TRBV19 and TRBJ2-4; TRBD2 agrees at 15 bases. Germline V gene lookup returns CDR1 LNHDA and CDR2 SQIVND (reference sequence). V shed 6 bases and J 1 base; nucleotides not matched to a gene: 1. This CDR3 region has 16 residues. The CDR3 DNA sequence: TGTGCCAGTAGAGGACTAGCGGGAGGGGCCAAAAACATTCAGTACTTC. As protein: CASRGLAGGAKNIQYF.

The rearrangement links TRBV11-2 to TRBJ1-2, with a possible D match to TRBD1 (6 bases). Germline V gives CDR1 SGHAT, CDR2 FQNNGV. Trimming shortened V by 4 bases and J by 4 bases, and 19 bases separated the two germline ends. This CDR3 is built from 16 residues. The CDR3 is CASSSVSRTARYGYTF. DNA for the CDR3: TGTGCCAGCAGCTCCGTTAGTAGGACAGCGCGCTATGGCTACACCTTC.